This T cell receptor beta chain appears in the sequencing data of a study of shared clonotypes between healthy human individuals. Study results and caveats: Generation probability values for non-shared clonotypes were lower than those for clonotypes shared by all four donors. Sharing across four donors was seen in 4% to 6.5% of naive CD4 clonotypes. Genetic and exposure-history diversity was limited by the small donor number.

It was about 180 ng DNA, 33,000 or so T cell genomes, that sorted-subset replicate PCRs used. Using immunoSEQ multiplex PCR, the repertoire was profiled, and TCRdb retains in-frame clones only, with some absent. Of about 2.2 million clones listed, about 94% are singletons. Naive CD8 cells lacked CD45RO and underwent positive selection for CCR7, leaving out terminally differentiated effector memory CD45RA+ cells. Regarding this clone: No antigen is known for it.

The TCR sequence derives from a man in his late teens or twenties in good health. Some clones in this sample may be carry-over from other donors' samples. Sequenced input: naive CD8+ T cells from PBMCs.

CDR3 nucleotides: TGTGCCAGCAGCCAATTAGCGGGCGCCGGAGATACGCAGTATTTT. Residues: CASSQLAGAGDTQYF. The chain recombines TRBV14 with TRBJ2-3; 7 bases are shared with TRBD2. The germline CDR1 and CDR2 sequences are SGHDN and FVKESK. J lost 5 bases, V lost 2 bases, and 7 bases had no gene match. This CDR3 has 15 amino acids.